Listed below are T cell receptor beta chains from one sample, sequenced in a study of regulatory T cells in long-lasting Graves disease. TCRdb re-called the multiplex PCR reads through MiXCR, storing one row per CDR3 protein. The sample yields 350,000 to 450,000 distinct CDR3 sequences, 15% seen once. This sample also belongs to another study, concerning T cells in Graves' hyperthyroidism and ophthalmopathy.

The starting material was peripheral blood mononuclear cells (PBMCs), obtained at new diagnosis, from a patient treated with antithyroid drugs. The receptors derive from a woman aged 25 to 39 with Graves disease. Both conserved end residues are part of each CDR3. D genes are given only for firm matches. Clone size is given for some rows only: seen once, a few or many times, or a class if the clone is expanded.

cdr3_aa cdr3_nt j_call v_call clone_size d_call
CSASHLTTGELFF TGCAGTGCTAGTCACCTCACCACCGGGGAGCTGTTTTTT TRBJ2-2 TRBV20-1 NA NA
CSASGTGSQETQYF TGCAGTGCTTCCGGGACAGGCAGCCAAGAGACCCAGTACTTC TRBJ2-5 TRBV20-1 few TRBD1
CASSQPAKGQVITDTQYF TGTGCCAGCAGCCAGCCAGCAAAGGGACAGGTTATCACAGATACGCAGTATTTT TRBJ2-3 TRBV12-3/TRBV12-4 NA TRBD1
CASSYRAGTTDTQYF TGTGCCAGCAGTTACAGGGCGGGGACCACAGATACGCAGTATTTT TRBJ2-3 TRBV6-2/TRBV6-3 NA NA
CATSDFGGRSSYNEQFF TGTGCCACCAGTGATTTTGGAGGGAGAAGCTCCTACAATGAGCAGTTCTTC TRBJ2-1 TRBV24-1 many NA
CASSSTPQGNSPLHF TGTGCCAGCAGTTCCACCCCCCAGGGAAATTCACCCCTCCACTTT TRBJ1-6 TRBV27 many NA
CSAWGRETQYF TGCAGTGCGTGGGGGCGAGAGACCCAGTACTTC TRBJ2-5 TRBV20-1 many NA
CSAESGSNEQFF TGCAGCGCGGAAAGCGGCTCCAATGAGCAGTTCTTC TRBJ2-1 TRBV29-1 few NA
CASSLYVADQETQYF TGTGCCAGCAGCTTATATGTCGCCGATCAAGAGACCCAGTACTTC TRBJ2-5 TRBV7-8 many NA
CATRGVESSYEQYF TGTGCCACCAGAGGGGTGGAAAGCTCCTACGAGCAGTACTTC TRBJ2-7 TRBV15 few NA
CASSGDGNEKLFF TGTGCCAGCAGCGGGGACGGTAATGAAAAACTGTTTTTT TRBJ1-4 TRBV2 many NA
CSAGQGASYEQYF TGCAGTGCGGGACAGGGGGCATCCTACGAGCAGTACTTC TRBJ2-7 TRBV20-1 NA TRBD1
CAISPGLAEQRETQYF TGTGCCATCAGTCCGGGACTAGCGGAGCAAAGGGAGACCCAGTACTTC TRBJ2-5 TRBV10-3 few TRBD2
CASSLRQFRVGPQHF TGTGCCAGCAGCCTGAGACAGTTCCGGGTAGGACCCCAGCATTTT TRBJ1-5 TRBV7-8 NA NA
CAISDKDLNTEAFF TGTGCCATCAGTGATAAGGATTTGAACACTGAAGCTTTCTTT TRBJ1-1 TRBV10-3 NA NA
CASSRTDSGANVLTF TGTGCCAGCAGCCGGACAGATTCTGGGGCCAACGTCCTGACTTTC TRBJ2-6 TRBV11-2 many NA
CASSLQGLGNSPLHF TGTGCCAGCAGCTTACAGGGGTTAGGTAATTCACCCCTCCACTTT TRBJ1-6 TRBV7-3 NA NA
CASSATLAGGRETQYF TGCGCCAGCAGCGCTACACTAGCGGGAGGGAGGGAGACCCAGTACTTC TRBJ2-5 TRBV5-1 NA TRBD2
CASSQVQGQNYGYTF TGTGCCAGCAGCCAAGTACAGGGGCAGAACTATGGCTACACCTTC TRBJ1-2 TRBV4-2 many TRBD1
CASSPPEGLICEQFF TGTGCCAGCAGTCCGCCCGAGGGTCTAATCTGTGAGCAGTTCTTC TRBJ2-1 TRBV5-8 many NA
CASSQGEGDRPEAFF TGTGCCAGCAGCCAAGGCGAAGGGGACCGTCCTGAAGCTTTCTTT TRBJ1-1 TRBV4-2 many NA
CASSQPGQGSLGYTF TGCGCCAGCAGCCAACCGGGACAGGGCTCGTTGGGCTACACCTTC TRBJ1-2 TRBV4-1 NA TRBD1
CASSSQTVREETQYF TGTGCCAGCAGCTCCCAGACAGTGCGCGAAGAGACCCAGTACTTC TRBJ2-5 TRBV7-9 many NA
CASSLSKTSGRSDTQYF TGTGCCAGCAGCTTAAGTAAGACTAGCGGGAGGAGCGATACGCAGTATTTT TRBJ2-3 TRBV7-3 many TRBD2
CASSTTGWETQYF TGCGCCAGCAGCACGACAGGGTGGGAGACCCAGTACTTC TRBJ2-5 TRBV5-1 few TRBD1
CASSPGSGYGYTF TGTGCCAGCAGCCCAGGATCCGGCTATGGCTACACCTTC TRBJ1-2 TRBV5-6 many NA
CASSYDLGSYEQYF TGTGCCAGCAGTTACGACCTTGGCTCCTACGAGCAGTACTTC TRBJ2-7 TRBV6-9 NA NA
CASSVRDPGPTNTGELFF TGCGCCAGCAGCGTGAGGGACCCGGGGCCCACGAACACCGGGGAGCTGTTTTTT TRBJ2-2 TRBV5-1 few NA
CASSPRVPEQFF TGTGCCAGCTCACCCCGAGTCCCTGAGCAGTTCTTC TRBJ2-1 TRBV18 many NA
CASSLAWGSLRTEAFF TGTGCCAGCAGCTTAGCGTGGGGGTCGTTGAGGACTGAAGCTTTCTTT TRBJ1-1 TRBV7-6 NA NA
CASSYSGPQWLDTQYF TGTGCCAGCAGTTACTCGGGGCCGCAGTGGCTGGATACGCAGTATTTT TRBJ2-3 TRBV6-2/TRBV6-3 NA NA
CASSLGQASGNTIYF TGTGCCAGCAGTCTTGGACAGGCCTCTGGAAACACCATATATTTT TRBJ1-3 TRBV28 many TRBD1
CASSLARQGNEQFF TGTGCCAGCAGCTTAGCCCGACAGGGTAATGAGCAGTTCTTC TRBJ2-1 TRBV11-2 many TRBD1
CASSLASNSEQFF TGCGCCAGCAGCTTGGCCTCCAACTCTGAGCAGTTCTTC TRBJ2-1 TRBV5-1 NA NA
CASSSQLARRDEQFF TGTGCCAGCAGCTCTCAACTAGCGCGCCGCGATGAGCAGTTCTTC TRBJ2-1 TRBV7-9 NA TRBD2
CASSLIRGHNEQFF TGTGCCAGCAGCTTAATCCGAGGGCACAATGAGCAGTTCTTC TRBJ2-1 TRBV11-2 NA NA
CASSSGLLGGEQYF TGTGCCAGCAGCTCGGGACTGCTTGGTGGCGAGCAGTACTTC TRBJ2-7 TRBV9 NA NA
CSVAGGSSYEQYF TGCAGCGTTGCTGGTGGAAGCTCCTACGAGCAGTACTTC TRBJ2-7 TRBV29-1 many NA
CASSPHLGQGEHEQFF TGTGCCAGCAGCCCACACCTGGGACAAGGGGAGCATGAGCAGTTCTTC TRBJ2-1 TRBV11-1 NA NA
CASKLGASNQPQHF TGTGCCAGCAAATTGGGGGCAAGCAATCAGCCCCAGCATTTT TRBJ1-5 TRBV7-8 NA NA
CSASGSANSYEQYF TGCAGTGCTAGCGGCTCGGCGAACTCCTACGAGCAGTACTTC TRBJ2-7 TRBV20-1 many NA
CASSQDRLAGSTDTQYF TGTGCCAGCAGCCAAGATCGACTAGCGGGATCCACAGATACGCAGTATTTT TRBJ2-3 TRBV4-2 NA TRBD2
CASGHIAGAGTDTQYF TGTGCTAGTGGTCATATAGCGGGAGCTGGCACAGATACGCAGTATTTT TRBJ2-3 TRBV12-5 few TRBD2
CASTIADPYEQYF TGTGCCAGCACCATAGCGGACCCCTACGAGCAGTACTTC TRBJ2-7 TRBV11-2 many NA
CASRMDRARNQPQHF TGTGCCAGTAGGATGGACAGGGCCAGGAATCAGCCCCAGCATTTT TRBJ1-5 TRBV19 few TRBD1
CASSSGVGGTYEQYF TGTGCCAGCAGCTCGGGGGTGGGGGGCACCTACGAGCAGTACTTC TRBJ2-7 TRBV7-6 many NA
CSADATSGTYNEQFF TGCAGTGCTGACGCCACTAGCGGGACTTACAATGAGCAGTTCTTC TRBJ2-1 TRBV20-1 few TRBD2
CASTEPGYRQYF TGCGCCAGCACAGAGCCGGGATACCGGCAGTACTTC TRBJ2-7 TRBV5-1 few NA
CASSSQLGGPINEQFF TGTGCCAGCAGTTCGCAGCTCGGAGGGCCTATAAATGAGCAGTTCTTC TRBJ2-1 TRBV12-3/TRBV12-4 few NA